The clone carrying this TCR beta chain appeared a single time. These data belong to a study of blood T cell repertoires in COVID-19. Assay used: immunoSEQ multiplex PCR; TCRdb lists only in-frame clones, some missing. This table holds approximately 90,000 clones, roughly 88% found once. This CDR3 is 15 amino acids long. Unmatched junction bases numbered 11, after V lost 6 bases and J lost 6 bases. The germline V gene has CDR1 MNHEY and CDR2 SMNVEV (reference sequence). The clonotype originates from a man aged 60 to 75 with acute or convalescent COVID-19. Sequenced material: peripheral blood. This chain uses TRBV27 with TRBJ2-7; TRBD1 matches 10 bases. In DNA, the CDR3 is TGTGCCAGCAGACAAAGGACAGGGGGAACAGGCGAGCAGTACTTC. Translation: CASRQRTGGTGEQYF.